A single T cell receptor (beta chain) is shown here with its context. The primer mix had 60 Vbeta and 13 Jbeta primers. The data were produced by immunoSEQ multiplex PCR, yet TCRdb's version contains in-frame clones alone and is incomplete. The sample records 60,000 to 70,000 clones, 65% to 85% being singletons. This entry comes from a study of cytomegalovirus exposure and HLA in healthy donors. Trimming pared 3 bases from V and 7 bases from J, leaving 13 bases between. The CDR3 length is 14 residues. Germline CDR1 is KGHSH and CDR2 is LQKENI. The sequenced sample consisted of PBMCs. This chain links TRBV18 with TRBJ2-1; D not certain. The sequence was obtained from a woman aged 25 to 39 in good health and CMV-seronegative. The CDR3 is CASSPGPTRNEQFF. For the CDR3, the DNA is TGTGCCAGCTCACCGGGCCCTACTCGGAATGAGCAGTTCTTC.